This T cell receptor beta chain was sequenced during a study of CXCR3-negative and CXCR3-positive naive CD8 T cells. All CD8+ T cell subsets were sorted in triplicate at 250,000 to 300,000 cells each. The TRB libraries of cDNA were built by UMI-labeled 5' RACE. From its re-call of the 5' RACE reads, TCRdb lists each CDR3 protein once, without DNA. The sample table includes 150,000 to 170,000 distinct CDR3 sequences. Study-level points and caveats: Diversity in memory CD8+ cells fell much lower than the comparably high levels seen in both naive subsets. Naive subsets displayed similar surface CD5, and TCR strength was inferred from TRB CDR3 properties. TRBV-TRBJ usage matched between naive CXCR3-negative and CXCR3-positive cells but not between memory cells. Researchers report that CXCR3-positive naive cells carry more hydrophobic TRB CDR3s than CXCR3-negative naive cells.

A remark on this clonotype: Its antigen is still unknown.

CDR3 length: 11 amino acids. CDR1 SNHLY and CDR2 FYNNEI come from the germline V gene. What was sequenced was naive CXCR3+ CD8+ T cells from blood. Subset specified: CD45RO-CCR7+CD27+CD95- naive CD8+ T cells expressing CXCR3 (TNR3+). The rearrangement links TRBV2 to TRBJ1-1. The TCR originated in a human donor in good health. Some clones in this sample may be carry-over from other donors' samples. The CDR3 reads CASTAGTEAFF.